Below are 30 T cell receptor beta chains sequenced from a single sample in a study of control samples from healthy donors and cancer patients. Method: immunoSEQ multiplex PCR; TCRdb's copy keeps in-frame clones and lacks some. Of 100,000 to 150,000 clones in the sample, over 85% were seen once. The specimen sequenced was blood. These receptors all stem from a man between 18 and 35 years old in good health.

The chain uses TRBV10-3 and TRBJ2-2, with a weak D call TRBD1 (6 bases). Per germline, CDR1 ENHRY and CDR2 SYGVKD. This CDR3 contains 17 residues. V gave up 8 bases and J gave up 3 bases, with 22 bases separating them. CDR3 protein: CAILIQGPTTDTGELFF. The DNA of the CDR3 is TGTGCCATCTTAATACAGGGTCCAACTACGGACACCGGGGAGCTGTTTTTT.

This sequence joins TRBV27 and TRBJ1-5, with no clear D. Germline CDR1 and CDR2: MNHEY and SMNVEV (reference sequence). The V end lost 1 base, the J end lost 0 bases, and 13 bases lay between the germline ends. The length of the CDR3 is 17 residues. Here the CDR3 DNA reads TGTGCCAGCAGTTTATTCCCCCCCCGTCTTAGCAATCAGCCCCAGCATTTT. It translates to CASSLFPPRLSNQPQHF.

The J gene is TRBJ1-2, the V gene TRBV2, with TRBD1 matching 9 bases. In germline, CDR1 is SNHLY, CDR2 FYNNEI. The length of the CDR3 is 15 residues. V was pared by 6 bases and J by 2 bases, with 7 bases of the junction left unmatched. The CDR3 DNA reads TGTGCCAGCAGCAATACCGGGACAGGGAACTATGGCTACACCTTC. Encoded protein: CASSNTGTGNYGYTF. The full variable domain, in which reference TRBV2 and TRBJ1-2 provide the parts outside the CDR3, is EPEVTQTPSHQVTQMGQEVILRCVPISNHLYFYWYRQILGQKVEFLVSFYNNEISEKSEIFDDQFSVERPDGSNFTLKIRSTKLEDSAMYFCASSNTGTGNYGYTFGSGTRLTVV.

The V and J genes are TRBV12-3 or TRBV12-4 and TRBJ1-6; TRBD1 might be the D (5 bases). V lost 8 bases, J lost 9 bases, and 11 bases lay in between. The CDR3 totals 12 residues. Here the CDR3 reads CASCRGGSPLHF. CDR3 DNA: TGTGCCAGCTGCCGGGGGGGTTCACCCCTCCACTTT.

V gene TRBV6-5 combines with J gene TRBJ1-5, with TRBD1 matching over 9 bases. This CDR3 region has 14 residues. With 6 bases clipped from V and 5 bases from J, the junction kept 5 bases outside the gene matches. The germline V gene has CDR1 MNHEY and CDR2 SVGAGI. The CDR3 bases are TGTGCCAGCAGGCCGCGGGACAGGGATCAGCCCCAGCATTTT. This encodes CASRPRDRDQPQHF.

This chain joins TRBV7-9 and TRBJ2-2; 7 bases map to TRBD1. The CDR3 totals 17 residues. The junction had 7 bases not matched to a gene; V was cut back by 2 bases and J by 1 base. Per the germline V gene, CDR1 is SEHNR and CDR2 is FQNEAQ (reference sequence). DNA of the CDR3: TGTGCCAGCAGCTTAACGAAGGGGGCAGGGAACACCGGGGAGCTGTTTTTT. Protein product: CASSLTKGAGNTGELFF.

V gene TRBV7-6 combines with J gene TRBJ2-2, with 9 bases matching TRBD1. The CDR3 covers 16 residues. From germline, CDR1 is SGHVS and CDR2 FNYEAQ. Germline trimming cut 5 bases from V and 5 bases from J; bases unmatched to any gene: 9. The CDR3 is CASSNSGTGLTGELFF. The CDR3 nucleotides are TGTGCCAGCAGCAACTCCGGGACAGGGCTAACCGGGGAGCTGTTTTTT.

The CDR3 is CSVTGWSGGYTF. As DNA, the CDR3 is TGCAGCGTAACAGGGTGGTCAGGAGGCTACACCTTC. The V and J genes are TRBV29-1 and TRBJ1-2; tentatively, D is TRBD1 (6 bases). The germline gives CDR1 SQVTM, CDR2 ANQGSEA. Trimming shortened V by 6 bases and J by 8 bases, and 16 bases separated the two germline ends. There are 12 residues in the CDR3. The entire variable domain, with the rest obtained from reference TRBV29-1 and TRBJ1-2, is as follows: SAVISQKPSRDICQRGTSLTIQCQVDSQVTMMFWYRQQPGQSLTLIATANQGSEATYESGFVIDKFPISRPNLTFSTLTVSNMSPEDSSIYLCSVTGWSGGYTFGSGTRLTVV.

The CDR3 loop reads CASSTGTSGGAIYNEQFF. CDR3 DNA sequence: TGTGCCAGCAGCACCGGGACTAGCGGGGGGGCGATTTACAATGAGCAGTTCTTC. The chain combines TRBV5-4 with TRBJ2-1; 16 bases are a match to TRBD2. V was clipped by 4 bases and J by 4 bases; unmatched bases: 8. CDR3 size: 18 residues. Germline V gene sequence: CDR1 SGHNT, CDR2 YYREEE (reference sequence).

J is TRBJ1-2 and V is TRBV5-1; D gene ambiguous. V lost 3 bases to trimming and J lost 2 bases, with 11 bases between them. CDR3 length: 14 amino acids. The germline CDR1 and CDR2 sequences are SGHRS and YFSETQ. CDR3 nucleotides: TGCGCCAGCAGCTCCCTTGGGGAGAACTATGGCTACACCTTC. It translates to CASSSLGENYGYTF.

The chain recombines TRBV7-9 with TRBJ2-1; 9 positions match TRBD2. From germline, CDR1 is SEHNR and CDR2 FQNEAQ (reference sequence). CDR3 size: 15 residues. The J segment lost 4 bases and the V segment lost 1 base, leaving 2 bases of the junction unmatched. The CDR3 here is CASSLGTSDYNEQFF. The CDR3, as DNA: TGTGCCAGCAGCTTAGGGACTAGCGATTACAATGAGCAGTTCTTC.

V and J are TRBV5-4 and TRBJ2-1; the D gene is possibly TRBD1 (5 bases). The V gene lost 3 bases and the J gene lost 10 bases, with 11 bases spanning the gap. This CDR3 spans 12 amino acids. Germline CDR1 reads SGHNT; CDR2 reads YYREEE (reference sequence). CDR3 sequence (DNA): TGTGCCAGCAGCTGGGGCCTCGGCGAGCAGTTCTTC. Translated, it gives CASSWGLGEQFF.

This rearrangement joins TRBV27 to TRBJ2-7, with 7 bases identical to TRBD1. Per germline, CDR1 MNHEY and CDR2 SMNVEV (reference sequence). The ends lost 5 bases at V and 2 bases at J; junction bases unmatched: 9. This CDR3 is 15 amino acids long. The CDR3 nucleotides read TGTGCCAGCAGTCTCCTGACAGGGATCGCCTACGAGCAGTACTTC. Translating it yields CASSLLTGIAYEQYF.

The chain employs TRBV4-1 and TRBJ1-6; 7 bases map to TRBD1. The J segment lost 8 bases and the V segment lost 0 bases, leaving 4 bases of the junction unmatched. This CDR3 contains 15 residues. The germline V gene has CDR1 MGHRA and CDR2 YSYEKL. The CDR3 coding sequence is TGCGCCAGCAGCCAAGATTATAGGGGGCATTCACCCCTCCACTTT. This encodes CASSQDYRGHSPLHF.

This clone was picked up one time. V gene TRBV4-2 combines with J gene TRBJ2-2; 9 bases line up with TRBD2. Germline V lookup: CDR1 LGHNA, CDR2 YNFKEQ. With V trimmed by 7 bases and J by 0 bases, 6 bases remained unmatched. The CDR3 spans 16 residues. The CDR3 nucleotides read TGTGCCAGCACCTCAAGCGGGGGGTCGAACACCGGGGAGCTGTTTTTT. Translation: CASTSSGGSNTGELFF.

The chain recombines TRBV6-6 with TRBJ1-2; 7 nucleotides line up with TRBD1. Trimming took 7 bases from V and 4 from J; bases not matched to a gene: 3. Germline V gene lookup returns CDR1 MNHNY and CDR2 SVGAGI (reference sequence). The CDR3 loop spans 12 amino acids. The DNA of the CDR3 is TGTGCCAGCAAGGGGACAGCCTATGGCTACACCTTC. It is translated as CASKGTAYGYTF.

This chain joins TRBV9 and TRBJ2-1, with TRBD1 matching 8 bases. The V gene's germline CDR1 is SGDLS and CDR2 YYNGEE. After removal of 4 bases from V and 7 bases from J, the junction contained 10 bases not matched to a gene. The CDR3 sequence is 15 residues long. CDR3 residues: CASSIQPRTGNEQFF. DNA of the CDR3: TGTGCCAGCAGCATACAACCGAGGACAGGGAATGAGCAGTTCTTC.

The chain employs TRBV6-5 and TRBJ1-2; TRBD1 might be the D (5 bases). This CDR3 region has 14 residues. Germline loops: CDR1 MNHEY, CDR2 SVGAGI. Trimming shortened V by 4 bases and J by 4 bases, and 13 bases separated the two germline ends. The CDR3 loop is CASSSPSGGYGYTF. The CDR3 DNA reads TGTGCCAGCAGTTCCCCCAGTGGGGGCTATGGCTACACCTTC.

The rearrangement uses TRBV23-1 and TRBJ2-7; TRBD1 matches 7 bases. TRBV23-1 is annotated as an ORF whose role is uncertain. J was trimmed by 5 bases and V by 5 bases; bases with no gene match: 15. The CDR3 loop spans 16 amino acids. The CDR3 sequence is CASSERQGGVFHEQYF. The CDR3 region has the DNA TGCGCCAGCAGTGAGAGACAGGGTGGGGTTTTCCACGAGCAGTACTTC.

The chain is built from TRBV5-1 and TRBJ2-5; a possible D gene is TRBD1 (6 bases). The length of the CDR3 is 15 residues. The germline gives CDR1 SGHRS, CDR2 YFSETQ. V lost 0 bases and J lost 5, with 14 bases in between. The CDR3 here is CASSLETGKWETQYF. DNA for the CDR3: TGCGCCAGCAGCTTGGAGACAGGCAAGTGGGAGACCCAGTACTTC.

The rearrangement uses TRBV27 and TRBJ1-1, with D unclear. This CDR3 is built from 13 residues. The germline V gene encodes CDR1 MNHEY and CDR2 SMNVEV (reference sequence). Trimming pared 1 base from V and 1 base from J, leaving 4 bases between. In DNA form, the CDR3 reads TGTGCCAGCAGTTTATGGACGAACACTGAAGCTTTCTTT. Amino acid sequence: CASSLWTNTEAFF.

The chain carries TRBV4-1 and TRBJ2-3; the D gene is possibly TRBD2 (6 bases). CDR1 MGHRA and CDR2 YSYEKL come from the germline V gene. V lost 0 bases to trimming and J lost 0 bases, with 10 bases between them. There are 16 residues in the CDR3. CDR3 sequence: CASSQEVAVSTDTQYF. The CDR3 DNA sequence: TGCGCCAGCAGCCAAGAGGTAGCGGTTAGCACAGATACGCAGTATTTT.

The V and J genes are TRBV6-1 and TRBJ2-2, with TRBD2 identical over 7 bases. Germline V CDR1 and CDR2: MNHNS, SASEGT. The CDR3 sequence is 16 residues long. Unmatched junction bases numbered 2, after V lost 1 base and J lost 0 bases. The CDR3 region is CASSEDGGANTGELFF. In DNA, the CDR3 is TGTGCCAGCAGTGAAGATGGGGGGGCGAACACCGGGGAGCTGTTTTTT.

The chain carries TRBV21-1 and TRBJ1-6; TRBD1, as called in the table, went unchecked against the DNA. TRBV21-1 is recorded as a pseudogene. The CDR3 consists of 14 residues. The CDR3 DNA is TGTGCCAGCATCGGACAGGTTGATAATTCACCCCTCCACTTT. It specifies CASIGQVDNSPLHF.

V usage is TRBV5-4 and J usage is TRBJ1-5, with D uncertain. The V end lost 0 bases, the J end lost 0 bases, and 7 bases lay between the germline ends. Germline CDR1 reads SGHNT; CDR2 reads YYREEE (reference sequence). The CDR3 loop spans 15 amino acids. CDR3 nucleotide sequence: TGTGCCAGCAGCTTGGACCCGGCTAGCAATCAGCCCCAGCATTTT. Translated: CASSLDPASNQPQHF.

The V and J genes are TRBV5-1 and TRBJ2-1; a weak D match, TRBD2 (6 bases). Germline V CDR1 and CDR2: SGHRS, YFSETQ. Between the trimmed V and J ends, which lost 0 bases and 4 bases, there was a span of 11 bases. The CDR3 consists of 15 residues. CDR3 loop: CASSLGSGLYNEQFF. The CDR3 DNA reads as TGCGCCAGCAGCTTGGGAAGCGGGTTGTACAATGAGCAGTTCTTC.

The rearrangement joins TRBV18 to TRBJ2-7; D is ambiguous. Trimming removed 2 bases at V and 0 bases at J, with 5 bases between. The CDR3 has 13 amino acids. Germline values: CDR1 KGHSH, CDR2 LQKENI. The CDR3 DNA is TGTGCCAGCTCACCATTTTCCTCCTACGAGCAGTACTTC. It encodes CASSPFSSYEQYF. The whole variable domain, remainder taken from reference TRBV18 and TRBJ2-7, is NAGVMQNPRHLVRRRGQEARLRCSPMKGHSHVYWYRQLPEEGLKFMVYLQKENIIDESGMPKERFSAEFPKEGPSILRIQQVVRGDSAAYFCASSPFSSYEQYFGPGTRLTVT.

This clone was seen just once. The chain couples TRBV24-1 to TRBJ2-2; D call uncertain. Trimming shortened V by 4 bases and J by 3 bases, and 2 bases separated the two germline ends. The CDR3 consists of 12 residues. Per germline, CDR1 KGHDR and CDR2 SFDVKD. The CDR3, as DNA: TGTGCCACCAGTGACTACACCGGGGAGCTGTTTTTT. Translation gives CATSDYTGELFF.

V usage is TRBV2 and J usage is TRBJ1-2; D possibly corresponds to TRBD1 (5 bases). Trimming shortened V by 6 bases and J by 3 bases, and 14 bases separated the two germline ends. This CDR3 has 14 amino acids. CDR1 is SNHLY and CDR2 is FYNNEI in the germline V gene. The CDR3 nucleotides are TGTGCCAGCAGGAACAGGCGGAACCACTATGGCTACACCTTC. It codes for CASRNRRNHYGYTF.

The V call is TRBV2, the J call TRBJ2-5, with D maybe TRBD1 (5 bases). Trimming removed 3 bases at V and 7 bases at J, with 15 bases between. This CDR3 region has 14 residues. Germline lookup yields CDR1 SNHLY and CDR2 FYNNEI. CDR3 sequence: CASSDQGTDGTQYF. DNA for the CDR3: TGTGCCAGCAGTGATCAGGGTACGGATGGGACCCAGTACTTC.